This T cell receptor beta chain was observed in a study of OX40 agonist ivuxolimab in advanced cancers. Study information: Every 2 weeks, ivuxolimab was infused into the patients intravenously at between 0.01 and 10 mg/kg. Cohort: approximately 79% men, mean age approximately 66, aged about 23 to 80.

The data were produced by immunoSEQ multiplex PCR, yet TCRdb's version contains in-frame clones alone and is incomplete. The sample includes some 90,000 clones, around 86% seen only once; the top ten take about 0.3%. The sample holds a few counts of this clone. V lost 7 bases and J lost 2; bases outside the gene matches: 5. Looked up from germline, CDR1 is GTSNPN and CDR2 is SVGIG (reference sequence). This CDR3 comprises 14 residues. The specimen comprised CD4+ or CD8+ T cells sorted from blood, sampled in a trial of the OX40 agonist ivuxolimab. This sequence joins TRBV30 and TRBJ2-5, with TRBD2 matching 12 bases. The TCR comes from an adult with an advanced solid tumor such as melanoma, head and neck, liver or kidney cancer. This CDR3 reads CAYGLAGRQETQYF. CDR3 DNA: TGTGCCTACGGACTAGCGGGGCGTCAAGAGACCCAGTACTTC.